This note documents a single TCR beta chain sequence. The antigen is unknown. Mismatch with germline at one junction end may stem from a read error. General study points: Tumor memory CD4+ T cell TCR gene usage clustered with blood and lymph node memory CD4+ cells and lymph node naive CD4+ cells. The larger-cohort validation was restricted to a single TCR beta V-J rearrangement rather than whole repertoires. Tumor Treg TCRs overlapped most with tumor naive CD4+ cells.

TCRdb fed the 5' RACE reads into MiXCR, producing one record per CDR3 protein. Of tens of thousands of distinct CDR3 sequences in the sample, 25% to 30% were seen once. The CDR3 consists of 12 residues. CDR1 KGHDR and CDR2 SFDVKD come from the germline V gene. The sequence was collected from a female donor with breast cancer. Sequences were obtained from naive CD4+ T cells sorted from blood. Subset specified: naive CD4+ T cells, CD4+CD45RA+CD25-. The V call is TRBV24-1, the J call TRBJ2-2; 9 nucleotides agree with TRBD1. The CDR3 DNA sequence: TGTGCCACCAGTGAAGCCGGGACAGGGCGAATTTTT. It is translated as CATSEAGTGRIF.